The 21 T cell receptor beta chains below come from one sample, sequenced in a study of vaccination and CD4 T cells after COVID-19. As to treatment: approximately 10-day PBMC culture with coronavirus spike peptide pools or control peptides (ViraFEST assay). Cultured CD4+ T-cell DNA underwent Oncomine TCR Beta short-read sequencing. Via MiXCR, TCRdb re-called the PCR reads, giving one row per CDR3 protein. The sample contains over 15,000 distinct CDR3 sequences, approximately 45% of which appear only once. Their cognate antigens are unknown. Material: CD4+ T cells from blood, cultured in vitro, obtained after SARS-CoV-2 vaccination. The receptors were sampled from a human donor who had recovered from COVID-19.

This chain uses TRBV6-1 with TRBJ1-5; D remains ambiguous. The germline CDR1 and CDR2 sequences are MNHNS and SASEGT. V was shortened by 6 bases and J by 6 bases, with 15 bases between the two germline ends. CDR3 length equals 14 residues. As DNA, the CDR3 is TGTGCCAGCAGCAACAGCTGGGAGGGTCAGCCCCAGCATTTT. Its protein is CASSNSWEGQPQHF.

This clonotype has only one observation. The chain recombines TRBV6-1 with TRBJ2-1, with D perhaps matching TRBD1 or TRBD2 (5 bases each). The V end lost 8 bases, the J end lost 9 bases, and 20 bases lay between the germline ends. The CDR3 contains 14 residues. CDR1 is MNHNS, CDR2 SASEGT, per germline. As DNA, the CDR3 is TGTGCCAGCTTAGGTGGGGGTGCATCGTCTGAGCAGTTCTTC. Translated: CASLGGGASSEQFF.

The chain links TRBV5-1 to TRBJ2-3, with D possibly being TRBD1 (6 bases). Germline V gives CDR1 SGHRS, CDR2 YFSETQ. V was pared by 5 bases and J by 4 bases, with 14 bases between. This CDR3 has 14 amino acids. The CDR3 nucleotides are TGCGCCAGCAGTGGGTATCAGGGGTCAGATACGCAGTATTTT. Amino acid sequence: CASSGYQGSDTQYF.

This chain uses TRBV12-3 or TRBV12-4 with TRBJ2-7; D gene uncertain. V was clipped by 2 bases and J by 3 bases, with 5 bases between them. This CDR3 has 12 residues. This CDR3 reads CASSLNGYEQYF. Here the CDR3 DNA reads TGTGCCAGCAGTTTAAACGGCTACGAGCAGTACTTC.

This clonotype was picked up a small number of times. V gene TRBV5-1 combines with J gene TRBJ1-5; D gene uncertain. The CDR3 has 15 amino acids. The germline gives CDR1 SGHRS, CDR2 YFSETQ. Between the trimmed V and J ends, which lost 4 bases and 1 base, there was a span of 12 bases. As DNA, the CDR3 is TGCGCCAGCAGCCCTGAGGGTATGAGCAATCAGCCCCAGCATTTT. Translation: CASSPEGMSNQPQHF.

The rearrangement uses TRBV29-1 and TRBJ1-5; possibly TRBD1 for D (6 bases). Germline CDR1 SQVTM, CDR2 ANQGSEA. The CDR3 has 14 amino acids. V was pared by 4 bases and J by 6 bases, with 16 bases between. For the CDR3, the DNA is TGCAGCGTTGCACAGGGAGGAGAGGGTCAGCCCCAGCATTTT. This translates into CSVAQGGEGQPQHF.

The chain has TRBV25-1 and TRBJ2-5, with TRBD2 matching over 7 bases. Germline V gives CDR1 MGHDK, CDR2 SYGVNS. There are 16 residues in the CDR3. V lost 3 bases to trimming and J lost 4 bases; unmatched junction nucleotides: 11. Here the CDR3 reads CASSDPLSGRGETQYF. CDR3 DNA sequence: TGTGCCAGCAGTGATCCTTTGTCAGGGAGGGGAGAGACCCAGTACTTC.

This clonotype was observed a handful of times. The chain uses TRBV25-1 and TRBJ2-7; 8 nucleotides align to TRBD1. Trimming cost V 8 bases and J 3 bases; bases outside gene matches: 12. Germline values: CDR1 MGHDK, CDR2 SYGVNS. The CDR3 contains 15 residues. The CDR3 is CASSAGNRGDYEQYF. The CDR3 region has the DNA TGTGCCAGCTCAGCCGGAAACAGGGGGGACTACGAGCAGTACTTC.

The chain couples TRBV27 to TRBJ2-1; 10 positions match TRBD2. Looked up from germline, CDR1 is MNHEY and CDR2 is SMNVEV (reference sequence). The CDR3 contains 16 residues. V lost 7 bases and J lost 8; bases outside the gene matches: 14. The CDR3 loop is CASTSSSGSWFYEQFF. The DNA for the CDR3 is TGTGCCAGCACCTCTTCTAGCGGGAGCTGGTTCTATGAGCAGTTCTTC.

The chain recombines TRBV24-1 with TRBJ2-1; D is possibly TRBD1 (5 bases). The germline V gene encodes CDR1 KGHDR and CDR2 SFDVKD. The CDR3 covers 16 residues. Trimming shortened V by 0 bases and J by 4 bases, and 12 bases separated the two germline ends. The CDR3 DNA sequence: TGTGCCACCAGTGATTTGACAGGCGATACATACAATGAGCAGTTCTTC. Translating gives CATSDLTGDTYNEQFF.

The chain has TRBV9 and TRBJ2-1; 7 bases match TRBD2. Germline CDR1 reads SGDLS; CDR2 reads YYNGEE. Trimming took 9 bases from V and 5 from J; bases not matched to a gene: 14. The CDR3 is 15 residues long. The CDR3 here is CANRPGLVGNNEQFF. The CDR3 DNA reads TGTGCCAACAGGCCCGGACTAGTGGGAAACAATGAGCAGTTCTTC.

The V gene is TRBV24-1, the J gene TRBJ2-5; D might be TRBD1 or TRBD2, each matching 5 bases. The germline V gene has CDR1 KGHDR and CDR2 SFDVKD. Trimming shortened V by 6 bases and J by 2 bases, and 15 bases separated the two germline ends. The CDR3 is made up of 15 amino acids. CDR3 protein: CATSSRQGAQETQYF. The CDR3 DNA reads TGTGCCACCAGTTCGCGGCAGGGAGCACAAGAGACCCAGTACTTC.

The genes are TRBV19 and TRBJ1-5; D might be TRBD1 (5 bases). The germline V gene encodes CDR1 LNHDA and CDR2 SQIVND (reference sequence). Between the trimmed V and J ends, which lost 5 bases and 4 bases, there was a span of 9 bases. The CDR3 covers 13 residues. The CDR3 DNA is TGTGCCAGTAGTCGGGACCGAAATCAGCCCCAGCATTTT. Its translation: CASSRDRNQPQHF.

V gene TRBV6-1 combines with J gene TRBJ2-4; the D gene could be TRBD1 or TRBD2 (5 bases each). The length of the CDR3 is 15 residues. Per germline, CDR1 MNHNS and CDR2 SASEGT. The ends were cut back, 7 bases at V and 14 bases at J, with 27 bases in the middle. For the CDR3, the DNA is TGTGCCAGCAAGGGGTGGGGGTCAGGTCAAAGTCGAGAGTACTTC. Amino acid sequence: CASKGWGSGQSREYF.

This clonotype was seen a few times. V usage is TRBV2 and J usage is TRBJ1-5, with TRBD1 as a possible D gene (6 bases). CDR3 length: 13 residues. V shed 11 bases and J shed 6 bases, with 17 bases lying between them. Per the germline V gene, CDR1 is SNHLY and CDR2 is FYNNEI. Here the CDR3 DNA reads TGTGCCGGAGGGGGTGCAGAAGGTCAGCCCCAGCATTTT. Translation: CAGGGAEGQPQHF.

This chain links TRBV4-1 with TRBJ2-3; no firm D call. The CDR3 is 12 residues long. V was clipped by 6 bases and J by 3 bases, with 7 bases between them. The germline V gene has CDR1 MGHRA and CDR2 YSYEKL. The CDR3, as DNA: TGCGCCAGCAGTCAATTGACAGATACGCAGTATTTT. It codes for CASSQLTDTQYF.

The rearrangement uses TRBV24-1 and TRBJ2-1, with D tentatively TRBD1 (6 bases). The CDR3 loop spans 17 amino acids. The V end was cut by 5 bases, the J end by 8 bases, with 24 bases between. Per germline, CDR1 KGHDR and CDR2 SFDVKD. CDR3: CATSVSLPGTQEDEQFF. CDR3 coding DNA: TGTGCCACCAGTGTCTCCCTACCCGGGACACAGGAGGATGAGCAGTTCTTC.

This chain uses TRBV10-3 with TRBJ2-3, with TRBD2 as a possible D gene (6 bases). Germline V gives CDR1 ENHRY, CDR2 SYGVKD. This CDR3 has 14 amino acids. Trimming shortened V by 6 bases and J by 5 bases, and 15 bases separated the two germline ends. The chain's CDR3 is CAIRERASEDTQYF. CDR3 DNA sequence: TGTGCCATCAGGGAGCGGGCTTCGGAAGATACGCAGTATTTT.

This clonotype is a singleton in its sample. The chain is built from TRBV6-1 and TRBJ1-2; 7 bases line up with TRBD1. Germline CDR1 and CDR2: MNHNS and SASEGT. J gave up 6 bases and V 6 bases, and 7 bases lay outside the gene matches. The CDR3 sequence is 13 residues long. The chain's CDR3 is CASRPDRVNGYTF. As DNA, the CDR3 is TGTGCCAGCAGACCCGACAGGGTGAATGGCTACACCTTC.

V usage is TRBV20-1 and J usage is TRBJ2-7; 7 bases align to TRBD1. V lost 5 bases to trimming and J lost 3 bases; unmatched junction nucleotides: 4. Germline loops: CDR1 DFQATT, CDR2 SNEGSKA (reference sequence). The CDR3 runs to 12 residues. CDR3 in amino acids: CSAARDSYEQYF. Here the CDR3 DNA reads TGCAGTGCTGCCCGGGACAGCTACGAGCAGTACTTC.

This clonotype was seen a few times. CDR3 sequence reads: CSASLMNTEAFF. CDR3 coding DNA: TGCAGTGCTAGCCTTATGAACACTGAAGCTTTCTTT. The genes are TRBV20-1 and TRBJ1-1, with unresolved D. V lost 3 bases and J lost 0, with 5 bases in between. Germline CDR1 and CDR2: DFQATT and SNEGSKA (reference sequence). This CDR3 has 12 residues.